Listed below are T cell receptor beta chains from one sample, sequenced in a study of blood T cell repertoires in COVID-19. The table came from immunoSEQ multiplex PCR; TCRdb's copy has only in-frame clones and leaves some out. The table includes roughly 170,000 clones, about 85% detected once. Sequenced material: peripheral blood. The origin of the receptors is a woman in her forties or fifties with COVID-19, enrolled during active disease. CDR3s include the opening cysteine and the closing phenylalanine or tryptophan. A D gene is named only where the DNA matches it firmly. The size of a clone is reported for some rows only, either as once, few or many, or as a class for expanded clones.

TRBJ2-7 | TRBV7-3 | - | - | TGTGCCAGCAGCTCAGGGGGGGAGCAGTACTTC | CASSSGGEQYF
TRBJ2-7 | TRBV7-9 | - | - | TGTGCCAGCAGGACAGCCGCTTCCTACGAGCAGTACTTC | CASRTAASYEQYF
TRBJ2-3 | TRBV25-1 | - | - | TGTGCCAGCAGTGTCGGGTGGAGCGAGGACACAGATACGCAGTATTTT | CASSVGWSEDTDTQYF
TRBJ1-6 | TRBV4-1 | - | - | TGCGCCAGCAGCCAATTCGGGGTGACACCCCTCCACTTT | CASSQFGVTPLHF
TRBJ2-5 | TRBV29-1 | - | TRBD1 | TGCAGCGTTGATGGGGACAGCCAAGAGACCCAGTACTTC | CSVDGDSQETQYF
TRBJ2-5 | TRBV3-1/TRBV3-2 | - | - | TGTGCCAGCAGCAGAACCGGCCAAGAGACCCAGTACTTC | CASSRTGQETQYF
TRBJ1-1 | TRBV5-1 | - | - | TGCGCCAGCAGCTCTAGGGGCGGCACTGAAGCTTTCTTT | CASSSRGGTEAFF
TRBJ2-4 | TRBV12-3/TRBV12-4 | - | - | TGTGCCACATTAGCCAAAAACATTCAGTACTTC | CATLAKNIQYF
TRBJ1-6 | TRBV5-3 | - | TRBD1 | TGTGCCAGAAGCTCCGACAGGGGAAACTCACCCCTCCACTTT | CARSSDRGNSPLHF
TRBJ2-6 | TRBV30 | - | - | TGTGCCTGGACAGGGTCTGGGGCCAACGTCCTGACTTTC | CAWTGSGANVLTF
TRBJ2-3 | TRBV29-1 | - | - | TGCAGCGTTTTGACTGGCGACGGATGGGGGGCAGATACGCAGTATTTT | CSVLTGDGWGADTQYF
TRBJ1-1 | TRBV7-9 | once | - | TGTGCCAGCAGCTTACAGGGGAACACTGAAGCTTTCTTT | CASSLQGNTEAFF
TRBJ1-3 | TRBV4-1 | - | - | TGCGCCAGCAGCAACCTCGACAGCGGAAACACCATATATTTT | CASSNLDSGNTIYF
TRBJ2-2 | TRBV3-1/TRBV3-2 | - | TRBD1 | TGTGCCAGCAGCCATGGACAGGGCGCCGGGGAGCTGTTTTTT | CASSHGQGAGELFF
TRBJ2-3 | TRBV5-1 | - | - | TGCGCCAGCAGCTTGGGGTCTAGCCGCGGCACAGATACGCAGTATTTT | CASSLGSSRGTDTQYF
TRBJ2-5 | TRBV29-1 | few | - | TGCAGCGTTGTAGCTACACAAGAGACCCAGTACTTC | CSVVATQETQYF
TRBJ2-7 | TRBV5-4 | once | - | TGTGCCAGCCCCGGACAGAGGAGCTCCTACGAGCAGTACTTC | CASPGQRSSYEQYF
TRBJ2-1 | TRBV9 | - | TRBD2 | TGTGCCAGCAGCACCTCTAGCGGGGGAAACAATGAGCAGTTCTTC | CASSTSSGGNNEQFF
TRBJ1-2 | TRBV7-2 | - | - | TGTGCCGCCGAGAGCCCAGGCTATGGCTACACCTTC | CAAESPGYGYTF
TRBJ1-6 | TRBV28 | - | - | TGTGCCAGCAGTTTATGGGGGCAGCCCCTCCACTTT | CASSLWGQPLHF
TRBJ1-2 | TRBV5-6 | - | - | TGTGCCAGCAGCCCGGGGGGTCCCACTCCAGAGGACTATGGCTACACCTTC | CASSPGGPTPEDYGYTF
TRBJ1-6 | TRBV28 | - | TRBD1 | TGTGCCAGCAGGGGACAGGGGATCTCCTATAATTCACCCCTCCACTTT | CASRGQGISYNSPLHF
TRBJ2-3 | TRBV6-4 | - | - | TGTGCCAGCAGTGGGGGCACTAACACAGATACGCAGTATTTT | CASSGGTNTDTQYF
TRBJ2-5 | TRBV7-9 | - | - | TGTGCCAGCAGTACACAGGGAGAGACCCAGTACTTC | CASSTQGETQYF
TRBJ1-4 | TRBV7-2 | - | TRBD1 | TGTGCCAGCAGCCAGGGGGCAAATAATGAAAAACTGTTTTTT | CASSQGANNEKLFF
TRBJ1-5 | TRBV19 | - | - | TGTGCCAGTAGTGCCGGGTACGGCAATCAGCCCCAGCATTTT | CASSAGYGNQPQHF
TRBJ2-5 | TRBV3-1/TRBV3-2 | - | - | TGTGCCAGCAGCCTCAGGGAGACCCAGTACTTC | CASSLRETQYF
TRBJ2-1 | TRBV11-2 | - | TRBD2 | TGTGCCAGCAGCTTATCTAGCGGGGACGGCAATGAGCAGTTCTTC | CASSLSSGDGNEQFF
TRBJ1-2 | TRBV7-6 | few | - | TGTGCCAGCAGCCCTAGGCTAATAGCGGGCTCAGATGGCTACACCTTC | CASSPRLIAGSDGYTF
TRBJ1-2 | TRBV6-5 | - | TRBD1 | TGTGCCAGCAGGGGACAGTCAAGCTATGGCTACACCTTC | CASRGQSSYGYTF
TRBJ1-2 | TRBV9 | once | TRBD1 | TGTGCCAGCAGCCCATCAGGGGCACAGGGGGCAAGCTACACCTTC | CASSPSGAQGASYTF
TRBJ1-1 | TRBV4-2 | - | - | TGTGCCAGCAGCCAAGAGGACAGTGGAAACACTGAAGCTTTCTTT | CASSQEDSGNTEAFF
TRBJ1-3 | TRBV9 | - | - | TGTGCCAGCAGCGAAACCCCGACGGGAACGGGAAACACCATATATTTT | CASSETPTGTGNTIYF
TRBJ1-2 | TRBV6-5 | - | TRBD1 | TGTGCCAGCAGGGGACAGGCCTATGGCTACACCTTC | CASRGQAYGYTF
TRBJ1-1 | TRBV3-1/TRBV3-2 | - | - | TGTGCCAGCACACCTGGGGCAGGCGTTGGGTTTAGGACTGAAGCTTTCTTT | CASTPGAGVGFRTEAFF
TRBJ2-2 | TRBV9 | once | TRBD1 | TGTGCCAGCAGCCCCAGACAGGGGAACACCGGGGAGCTGTTTTTT | CASSPRQGNTGELFF
TRBJ2-7 | TRBV2 | - | - | TGTGCCAGCAGTGAAGTTGGGGACATCTACGAGCAGTACTTC | CASSEVGDIYEQYF
TRBJ2-1 | TRBV19 | - | TRBD2 | TGTGCCAGTAGTACCGGACTAGCGGGGGTTTTATACAATGAGCAGTTCTTC | CASSTGLAGVLYNEQFF
TRBJ2-3 | TRBV11-3 | - | TRBD1 | TGTGCCAGCAGCCCACAGGGGGTGCCCACAGATACGCAGTATTTT | CASSPQGVPTDTQYF
TRBJ1-5 | TRBV6-6 | - | - | TGTGCCAGCAGTTACGTCACAAATCAGCCCCAGCATTTT | CASSYVTNQPQHF
TRBJ1-1 | TRBV7-9 | few | TRBD1 | TGTGCCAGCAAGCCGGGACAGTTCACTGAAGCTTTCTTT | CASKPGQFTEAFF
TRBJ2-7 | TRBV9 | - | - | TGTGCCAGCAGCGTCTCCGGGGATGGCTACGAGCAGTACTTC | CASSVSGDGYEQYF
TRBJ2-1 | TRBV9 | - | TRBD2 | TGTGCCAGCAGTGTGGACGGGACTAGCGGGCACAATGAGCAGTTCTTC | CASSVDGTSGHNEQFF
TRBJ2-6 | TRBV7-9 | - | - | TGTGCCAGCAGACCCAAACAGGGTAATTTTAGCCGGGGGGCCAACGTCCTGACTTTC | CASRPKQGNFSRGANVLTF
TRBJ2-3 | TRBV18 | - | TRBD2 | TGTGCCAGCTCACCACGGACTAGCGGGCTTCGCACAGATACGCAGTATTTT | CASSPRTSGLRTDTQYF
TRBJ2-7 | TRBV10-3 | - | - | TGTGCCATCAGTGATAGGGGGTCCTACGAGCAGTACTTC | CAISDRGSYEQYF
TRBJ2-5 | TRBV2 | - | TRBD1 | TGTGCCAGCAGTGAGGTAGCGGACAGGGCGGAGACCCAGTACTTC | CASSEVADRAETQYF